The rows below give T cell receptor beta chains drawn from one sample of a study of shared clonotypes between healthy human individuals. The table came from immunoSEQ multiplex PCR; TCRdb's copy has only in-frame clones and leaves some out. The repertoire holds 2 million to 3 million clones, with around nine tenths as singletons. What was sequenced was naive CD4+ T cells sorted from blood. Receptor source: a man between 18 and 35 years old in good health. The CDR3 runs from the conserved cysteine through the conserved F or W. Fields, in order: J gene, V gene, CDR3 length, CDR3 protein.

j_call: TRBJ1-6; v_call: TRBV7-9; cdr3_length: 14; cdr3_aa: CASSQTGLYSPLHF
j_call: TRBJ2-5; v_call: TRBV5-3; cdr3_length: 11; cdr3_aa: CARSAKETQYF
j_call: TRBJ1-6; v_call: TRBV5-4; cdr3_length: 18; cdr3_aa: CASSLGGGKSSYNSPLHF
j_call: TRBJ1-5; v_call: TRBV7-2; cdr3_length: 15; cdr3_aa: CASSIQQGSVQPQHF
j_call: TRBJ1-6; v_call: TRBV5-1; cdr3_length: 16; cdr3_aa: CASSLETGRDNSPLHF
j_call: TRBJ1-2; v_call: TRBV6-6; cdr3_length: 14; cdr3_aa: CASERTSGNYGYTF
j_call: TRBJ2-3; v_call: TRBV7-2; cdr3_length: 13; cdr3_aa: CASSLEGIDTQYF
j_call: TRBJ2-7; v_call: TRBV27; cdr3_length: 13; cdr3_aa: CASSLQGTYEQYF
j_call: TRBJ2-7; v_call: TRBV30; cdr3_length: 14; cdr3_aa: CAWSPGQGVYEQYF
j_call: TRBJ2-1; v_call: TRBV6-6; cdr3_length: 15; cdr3_aa: CASSPRLAGIGEQFF
j_call: TRBJ1-5; v_call: TRBV2; cdr3_length: 15; cdr3_aa: CASSEQGSGNQPQHF
j_call: TRBJ1-6; v_call: TRBV7-2; cdr3_length: 13; cdr3_aa: CASSLKGFSPLHF
j_call: TRBJ1-2; v_call: TRBV11-2; cdr3_length: 14; cdr3_aa: CASSFGKLLHGYTF
j_call: TRBJ2-7; v_call: TRBV5-1; cdr3_length: 14; cdr3_aa: CASSLNAGPYEQYF
j_call: TRBJ1-1; v_call: TRBV10-3; cdr3_length: 12; cdr3_aa: CAARGMNTEAFF
j_call: TRBJ2-1; v_call: TRBV9; cdr3_length: 17; cdr3_aa: CASSPSMSSGANNEQFF
j_call: TRBJ2-7; v_call: TRBV7-2; cdr3_length: 12; cdr3_aa: CASSLALDGAHF
j_call: TRBJ2-7; v_call: TRBV5-1; cdr3_length: 13; cdr3_aa: CASRGSGSYEQYF
j_call: TRBJ1-1; v_call: TRBV19; cdr3_length: 15; cdr3_aa: CASSLGTGMNTEAFF
j_call: TRBJ1-6; v_call: TRBV28; cdr3_length: 14; cdr3_aa: CASSLGVTHSPLHF
j_call: TRBJ2-7; v_call: TRBV6-6; cdr3_length: 15; cdr3_aa: CASSPDSSPLYEQYF
j_call: TRBJ2-7; v_call: TRBV28; cdr3_length: 14; cdr3_aa: CASGMGGVTYEQYF
j_call: TRBJ2-3; v_call: TRBV6-1; cdr3_length: 12; cdr3_aa: CASSELGVTQYF
j_call: TRBJ1-6; v_call: TRBV27; cdr3_length: 15; cdr3_aa: CASSPGGYYNSPLHF
j_call: TRBJ2-3; v_call: TRBV6-5; cdr3_length: 15; cdr3_aa: CASSYGGVPTDTQYF
j_call: TRBJ1-1; v_call: TRBV5-1; cdr3_length: 13; cdr3_aa: CASTTGGSAEAFF
j_call: TRBJ1-1; v_call: TRBV6-6; cdr3_length: 14; cdr3_aa: CASSYSEALAEAFF
j_call: TRBJ2-7; v_call: TRBV25-1; cdr3_length: 15; cdr3_aa: CASRNPTGGTYEQYF
j_call: TRBJ2-2; v_call: TRBV28; cdr3_length: 16; cdr3_aa: CASSLHPTGLTGELFF
j_call: TRBJ2-1; v_call: TRBV9; cdr3_length: 15; cdr3_aa: CASCEREGSYNEQFF
j_call: TRBJ1-4; v_call: TRBV9; cdr3_length: 15; cdr3_aa: CASSVEDSPNEKLFF
j_call: TRBJ2-5; v_call: TRBV7-9; cdr3_length: 18; cdr3_aa: CASSLAKGLAGGPVPQYF
j_call: TRBJ2-5; v_call: TRBV9; cdr3_length: 15; cdr3_aa: CASSLVTGKGETQYF
j_call: TRBJ2-7; v_call: TRBV6-5; cdr3_length: 14; cdr3_aa: CASRVGHFSYEQYF
j_call: TRBJ2-3; v_call: TRBV6-1; cdr3_length: 14; cdr3_aa: CASSEGRGADTQYF
j_call: TRBJ2-7; v_call: TRBV19; cdr3_length: 14; cdr3_aa: CASRLDRASYEQYF
j_call: TRBJ2-7; v_call: TRBV28; cdr3_length: 17; cdr3_aa: CASSHYSTGTSGYEQYF
j_call: TRBJ2-3; v_call: TRBV6-5; cdr3_length: 11; cdr3_aa: CASSPGDTQYF
j_call: TRBJ2-1; v_call: TRBV29-1; cdr3_length: 12; cdr3_aa: CSVEGQGDEQFF
j_call: TRBJ1-6; v_call: TRBV6-5; cdr3_length: 14; cdr3_aa: CATFPGTAGSPLHF
j_call: TRBJ2-3; v_call: TRBV4-2; cdr3_length: 14; cdr3_aa: CASSQDQSADTQYF
j_call: TRBJ2-1; v_call: TRBV5-1; cdr3_length: 14; cdr3_aa: CASSIDRGHNEQFF
j_call: TRBJ2-1; v_call: TRBV5-1; cdr3_length: 16; cdr3_aa: CASSLVSSGPYNEQFF
j_call: TRBJ1-3; v_call: TRBV18; cdr3_length: 16; cdr3_aa: CASSPDPPSSGNTIYF
j_call: TRBJ2-2; v_call: TRBV6-9; cdr3_length: 17; cdr3_aa: CASSYEEGADKDGELFF
j_call: TRBJ1-2; v_call: TRBV9; cdr3_length: 14; cdr3_aa: CASSVDGGYYGYTF
j_call: TRBJ2-7; v_call: TRBV10-1; cdr3_length: 12; cdr3_aa: CASSEAGGEQYF
j_call: TRBJ2-7; v_call: TRBV5-6; cdr3_length: 14; cdr3_aa: CASSWLEGASEQYF
j_call: TRBJ2-7; v_call: TRBV23-1; cdr3_length: 16; cdr3_aa: CASRPKKGSKSYEQYF
j_call: TRBJ2-7; v_call: TRBV6-1; cdr3_length: 15; cdr3_aa: CASSAPGVSAYEQYF
j_call: TRBJ2-2; v_call: TRBV11-3; cdr3_length: 15; cdr3_aa: CASSPLGENTGELFF
j_call: TRBJ2-2; v_call: TRBV30; cdr3_length: 15; cdr3_aa: CAWSPLAGMAGELFF